A selection of T cell receptor beta chains follows, all from one sample in a study of blood T cell repertoires in COVID-19. Assay: immunoSEQ multiplex PCR; the TCRdb copy retains only in-frame clones and omits some. The data show a few hundred thousand clones, with 88% seen just once and 3% to 4% held by the top ten. The sequencing sample was made of peripheral blood. The receptor source for this set is a woman between 45 and 65 years old with active or convalescent COVID-19. Each CDR3 is given with its conserved first and last residue. The order of the fields is D gene, V gene, J gene, CDR3 DNA, CDR3 protein. A D gene is named only where the DNA matches it firmly.

d_gene: .; v_gene: TRBV28; j_gene: TRBJ2-7; CDR3nt: TGTGCCAGCAGTTCCAGCTCCTACGAGCAGTACTTC; CDR3aa: CASSSSSYEQYF
d_gene: .; v_gene: TRBV27; j_gene: TRBJ1-5; CDR3nt: TGTGCCAGCAGTTTATCAGGGGTGAACAATCAGCCCCAGCATTTT; CDR3aa: CASSLSGVNNQPQHF
d_gene: .; v_gene: TRBV12-3/TRBV12-4; j_gene: TRBJ2-7; CDR3nt: TGTGCCAGCAGTTTCGGGGGAGGCTACGAGCAGTACTTC; CDR3aa: CASSFGGGYEQYF
d_gene: TRBD1; v_gene: TRBV7-7; j_gene: TRBJ2-2; CDR3nt: TGTGCTAGCAGCTCGGACAGGGCCGGGGAGCTGTTTTTT; CDR3aa: CASSSDRAGELFF
d_gene: TRBD2; v_gene: TRBV10-2; j_gene: TRBJ2-2; CDR3nt: TGCGCCAGCAGTGATTCCTTCGGGCTAGCGGGAGGTAGCGGGGAGCTGTTTTTT; CDR3aa: CASSDSFGLAGGSGELFF
d_gene: TRBD1; v_gene: TRBV19; j_gene: TRBJ2-1; CDR3nt: TGTGCCAGTAAGGACAGGTCCTTCTCCTACAATGAGCAGTTCTTC; CDR3aa: CASKDRSFSYNEQFF
d_gene: .; v_gene: TRBV24-1; j_gene: TRBJ1-2; CDR3nt: TGTGCCACCAGTGACCCCCACGCGGCCGAATTTAATGGCTACACCTTC; CDR3aa: CATSDPHAAEFNGYTF
d_gene: .; v_gene: TRBV9; j_gene: TRBJ2-2; CDR3nt: TGTGCCAGCAGCCCTGGACGGGGATACACCGGGGAGCTGTTTTTT; CDR3aa: CASSPGRGYTGELFF
d_gene: .; v_gene: TRBV28; j_gene: TRBJ1-1; CDR3nt: TGTGCCAGCAGCCGAGTAGGCGGCCCTGAAGCTTTCTTT; CDR3aa: CASSRVGGPEAFF
d_gene: .; v_gene: TRBV10-2; j_gene: TRBJ1-2; CDR3nt: TGCGCCAGCAGTGAAGAAGGAGGGGCTAACTATGGCTACACCTTC; CDR3aa: CASSEEGGANYGYTF
d_gene: TRBD2; v_gene: TRBV6-2/TRBV6-3; j_gene: TRBJ2-3; CDR3nt: TGTGCCAGCAGTGCCACTAGCGGGAGAACCCGCACAGATACGCAGTATTTT; CDR3aa: CASSATSGRTRTDTQYF
d_gene: TRBD2; v_gene: TRBV29-1; j_gene: TRBJ2-1; CDR3nt: TGCAGCGTTGAAGGTGTGGCGGGAGGGTTTTCTAAGCAGTTCTTC; CDR3aa: CSVEGVAGGFSKQFF
d_gene: .; v_gene: TRBV7-9; j_gene: TRBJ2-3; CDR3nt: TGTGCCAGCAGCATAGCCGGGACAGATACGCAGTATTTT; CDR3aa: CASSIAGTDTQYF
d_gene: TRBD2; v_gene: TRBV5-6; j_gene: TRBJ2-2; CDR3nt: TGTGCCAGCAGCTTGACCCGGGGGGGCGCCGGCGGGGAGCTGTTTTTT; CDR3aa: CASSLTRGGAGGELFF
d_gene: .; v_gene: TRBV12-3/TRBV12-4; j_gene: TRBJ1-5; CDR3nt: TGTGCCAGCAGTTTCGGCGGACAGCCCCAGCATTTT; CDR3aa: CASSFGGQPQHF
d_gene: .; v_gene: TRBV6-4; j_gene: TRBJ1-1; CDR3nt: TGTGCCAGCAGTGAGGCAGGGGAAGGGACTGAAGCTTTCTTT; CDR3aa: CASSEAGEGTEAFF
d_gene: .; v_gene: TRBV9; j_gene: TRBJ1-6; CDR3nt: TGTGCCAGCAGCGATAGACAAAATTCACCCCTCCACTTT; CDR3aa: CASSDRQNSPLHF
d_gene: TRBD1; v_gene: TRBV19; j_gene: TRBJ1-2; CDR3nt: TGTGCCAGTACCCTGGGGACAGGGGGACAAACTGGCTACACCTTC; CDR3aa: CASTLGTGGQTGYTF